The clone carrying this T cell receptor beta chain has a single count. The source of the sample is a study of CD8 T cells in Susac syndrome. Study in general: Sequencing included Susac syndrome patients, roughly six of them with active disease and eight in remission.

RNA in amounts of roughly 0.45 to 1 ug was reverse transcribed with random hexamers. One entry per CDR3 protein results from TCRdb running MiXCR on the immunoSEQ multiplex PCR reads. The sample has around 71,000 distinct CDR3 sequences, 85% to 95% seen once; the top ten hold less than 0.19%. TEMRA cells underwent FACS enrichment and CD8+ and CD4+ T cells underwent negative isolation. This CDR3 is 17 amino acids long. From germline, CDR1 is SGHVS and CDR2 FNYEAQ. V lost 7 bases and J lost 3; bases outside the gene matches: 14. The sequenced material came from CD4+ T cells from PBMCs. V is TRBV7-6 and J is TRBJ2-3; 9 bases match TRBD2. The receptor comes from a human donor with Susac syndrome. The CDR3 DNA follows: TGTGCCAGCACCCCACGGGGCGGGGGGGCCGGGACAGATACGCAGTATTTT. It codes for CASTPRGGGAGTDTQYF.